This T cell receptor beta chain is from a study of cytomegalovirus exposure and HLA in healthy donors. The CDR3 consists of 15 residues. The germline CDR1 and CDR2 sequences are SGHTA and FQGNSA. With 2 bases removed from V and 3 bases from J, the gap between germline ends came to 13 bases. PCR primers comprised 60 Vbeta and 13 Jbeta primers. The assay was immunoSEQ multiplex PCR, and TCRdb's table has in-frame clones only and misses some. The sample shows around 100,000 clones, roughly 73% of them seen only once. Sequencing was done on a sample of PBMCs. The V call is TRBV7-2, the J call TRBJ1-1; the D gene is possibly TRBD1 (6 bases). This sequence originates from a woman between 25 and 40 years old in good health and CMV-seronegative. Written as DNA, the CDR3 is TGTGCCAGCAGCTTAATAAGTGGGGGCTACACTGAAGCTTTCTTT. This encodes CASSLISGGYTEAFF.